The present entry profiles one TCR beta chain with its context. The antigen is not known. The data were taken from a study of OX40 agonist ivuxolimab in advanced cancers. Study-wide findings and caveats: By week 6 at 0.1 to 3.0 mg/kg, blood CD4+ and CD8+ T cells had expanded clonally.

The germline CDR1 and CDR2 sequences are SEHNR and FQNEAQ (reference sequence). V lost 0 bases and J 8 bases, leaving 8 bases between the germline ends. This CDR3 is 13 amino acids long. Profiled with immunoSEQ multiplex PCR; TCRdb holds only in-frame clones, not every one. This sample has tens of thousands of clones; around 88% occur once, and the top ten carry more than 25%. The source of this sequence is an adult with an advanced solid tumor such as melanoma, head and neck, liver or kidney cancer. The V and J genes are TRBV7-9 and TRBJ2-1; D uncertain. The starting material was CD4+ or CD8+ T cells sorted from blood, obtained in a trial of the OX40 agonist ivuxolimab. The CDR3 reads CASSLALSDEQFF. The DNA for the CDR3 is TGTGCCAGCAGCTTAGCGCTCAGCGATGAGCAGTTCTTC. Variable domain in full (rest from reference TRBV7-9 and TRBJ2-1): DTGVSQNPRHKITKRGQNVTFRCDPISEHNRLYWYRQTLGQGPEFLTYFQNEAQLEKSRLLSDRFSAERPKGSFSTLEIQRTEQGDSAMYLCASSLALSDEQFFGPGTRLTVL.